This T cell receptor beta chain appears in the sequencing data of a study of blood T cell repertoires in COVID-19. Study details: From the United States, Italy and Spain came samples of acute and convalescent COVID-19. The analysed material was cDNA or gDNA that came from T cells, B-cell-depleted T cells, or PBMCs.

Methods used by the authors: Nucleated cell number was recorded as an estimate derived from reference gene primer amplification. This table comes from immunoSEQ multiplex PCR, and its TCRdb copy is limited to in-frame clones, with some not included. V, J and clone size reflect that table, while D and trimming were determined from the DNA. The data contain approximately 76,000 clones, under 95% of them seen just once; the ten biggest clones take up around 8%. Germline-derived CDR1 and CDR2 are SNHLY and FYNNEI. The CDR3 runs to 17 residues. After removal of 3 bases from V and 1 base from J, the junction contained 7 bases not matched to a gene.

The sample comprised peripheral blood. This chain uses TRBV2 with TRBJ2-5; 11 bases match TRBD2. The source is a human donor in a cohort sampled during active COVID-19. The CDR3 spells CASSDRTSGGRQETQYF. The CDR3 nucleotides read TGTGCCAGCAGTGACCGCACTAGCGGGGGCCGCCAAGAGACCCAGTACTTC.